This record concerns one TCR beta chain sequence. Its antigen is still unknown. Trimming took off 3 bases at V and 7 bases at J, with 11 bases between the two ends. Germline lookup yields CDR1 SGDLS and CDR2 YYNGEE. This CDR3 has 14 amino acids. Some clones are missing from TCRdb's copy, which holds only in-frame ones; the method was immunoSEQ multiplex PCR. The data show about 680,000 clones, with more than 70% seen just once and around 1.5% held by the top ten. The data stem from a study of Ad26.COV2.S vaccination and SARS-CoV-2 variants. Findings and caveats of the study: In vaccinated individuals, spike-specific CD8+ and CD4+ T cell responses reportedly displayed substantial breadth. Total T cell responses were possibly underestimated by TCR breadth and depth analyses.

Treatment indicated: around 19 received Ad26.COV2.S at low or high dose, single or two shots; about 5 received placebo; per-sample allocation not given. Each sample was drawn 63 days after the first injection (of vaccine or placebo). Boston supplied an adult donor aged 18-55 years. This material consisted of peripheral blood, taken in a trial of Ad26.COV2.S vaccine versus placebo. V is TRBV9 and J is TRBJ1-6, with D unclear. This TCR was recovered from a person between 18 and 59 years old who received the Ad26.COV2.S COVID-19 vaccine or a placebo. For the CDR3, the DNA is TGTGCCAGCAGCGGACGTTTGGCCAATTCACCCCTCCACTTT. This codes for CASSGRLANSPLHF.